These T cell receptor beta chains were read from a single sample in a study of shared clonotypes between healthy human individuals. Produced via immunoSEQ multiplex PCR; TCRdb's table is partial and in-frame only. The data hold about 2,500,000 clones, with more than 80% observed a single time. Sequencing used naive CD4+ T cells sorted from blood. These receptor sequences come from a man aged 18-30 years in good health. Each CDR3 is given with its conserved first and last residue. The order of the fields is J gene, D gene, clone size, V gene, CDR3 DNA, CDR3 protein. A D gene is named only where the DNA matches it firmly. Part of the rows lack a size; the others show once, few, many or a class for expanded clones.

j_gene: TRBJ1-1; d_gene: NA; abundance: NA; v_gene: TRBV9; CDR3nt: TGTGCCAGCAGCGTCTTGGGGGGCACTGAAGCTTTCTTT; CDR3aa: CASSVLGGTEAFF
j_gene: TRBJ2-1; d_gene: NA; abundance: NA; v_gene: TRBV10-3; CDR3nt: TGTGCCATCAGTGAGTCATGGAATGAGCAGTTCTTC; CDR3aa: CAISESWNEQFF
j_gene: TRBJ1-2; d_gene: NA; abundance: NA; v_gene: TRBV6-1; CDR3nt: TGTGCCAGCTCTCCTGGGGGGGCAGGGGATGGCTACACCTTC; CDR3aa: CASSPGGAGDGYTF
j_gene: TRBJ1-1; d_gene: NA; abundance: few; v_gene: TRBV30; CDR3nt: TGTGCCTGGAGTGTAGGAGGTGGAGCTGAAGCTTTCTTT; CDR3aa: CAWSVGGGAEAFF
j_gene: TRBJ1-1; d_gene: NA; abundance: NA; v_gene: TRBV28; CDR3nt: TGTGCCAGCAACCCTTCCTCAGGTCTGAACACTGAAGCTTTCTTT; CDR3aa: CASNPSSGLNTEAFF
j_gene: TRBJ2-7; d_gene: TRBD1; abundance: NA; v_gene: TRBV5-3; CDR3nt: TGTGCCAGAAGCTCCGGGACAGGCTACGAGCAGTACTTC; CDR3aa: CARSSGTGYEQYF
j_gene: TRBJ2-7; d_gene: TRBD1; abundance: NA; v_gene: TRBV7-8; CDR3nt: TGTGCCAGCAGCCCGGACAGGGCCAAAAACCACGAGCAGTACTTC; CDR3aa: CASSPDRAKNHEQYF
j_gene: TRBJ2-5; d_gene: TRBD2; abundance: NA; v_gene: TRBV7-2; CDR3nt: TGTGCCAGCAGCCCAGGGACTAGCGGGAGCTTCGGGGGGTACTTC; CDR3aa: CASSPGTSGSFGGYF
j_gene: TRBJ2-3; d_gene: TRBD2; abundance: NA; v_gene: TRBV25-1; CDR3nt: TGTGCCAGCAGTGATCGACTAGCGGGAGTCCCAGATACGCAGTATTTT; CDR3aa: CASSDRLAGVPDTQYF
j_gene: TRBJ2-2; d_gene: TRBD2; abundance: NA; v_gene: TRBV9; CDR3nt: TGTGCCAGCAGCCTTAGCGGGGGATACACCGGGGAGCTGTTTTTT; CDR3aa: CASSLSGGYTGELFF
j_gene: TRBJ2-7; d_gene: NA; abundance: NA; v_gene: TRBV7-2; CDR3nt: TGTGCCAGCAGCTTCCCCGGCTCCTACGAGCAGTACTTC; CDR3aa: CASSFPGSYEQYF
j_gene: TRBJ1-1; d_gene: NA; abundance: NA; v_gene: TRBV4-2; CDR3nt: TGTGCCAGCAGCCAAGAAGTACAGCCCACTGAAGCTTTCTTT; CDR3aa: CASSQEVQPTEAFF
j_gene: TRBJ1-5; d_gene: NA; abundance: few; v_gene: TRBV5-5; CDR3nt: TGTGCCAGCAGCTACTTACAGCGTCAGCCCCAGCATTTT; CDR3aa: CASSYLQRQPQHF
j_gene: TRBJ2-3; d_gene: TRBD1; abundance: NA; v_gene: TRBV5-1; CDR3nt: TGCGCCAGCAGCTTGGTGGGACAGGGCACAGATACGCAGTATTTT; CDR3aa: CASSLVGQGTDTQYF
j_gene: TRBJ2-3; d_gene: NA; abundance: NA; v_gene: TRBV18; CDR3nt: TGTGCCAGCTCCCCACCGGGCGGCCTCACAGATACGCAGTATTTT; CDR3aa: CASSPPGGLTDTQYF
j_gene: TRBJ1-5; d_gene: TRBD1; abundance: few; v_gene: TRBV9; CDR3nt: TGTGCCAGCAGCGTAGGGGACAGGGGGACGCCCCAGCATTTT; CDR3aa: CASSVGDRGTPQHF
j_gene: TRBJ2-7; d_gene: NA; abundance: NA; v_gene: TRBV6-1; CDR3nt: TGTGCCAGCAGTGAAGGGGGTTACACCTACGAGCAGTACTTC; CDR3aa: CASSEGGYTYEQYF
j_gene: TRBJ2-7; d_gene: NA; abundance: NA; v_gene: TRBV7-2; CDR3nt: TGTGCCAGCAGCTCCAGACAGGCTGGGTCCAACGAGCAGTACTTC; CDR3aa: CASSSRQAGSNEQYF
j_gene: TRBJ1-6; d_gene: TRBD1; abundance: NA; v_gene: TRBV6-1; CDR3nt: TGTGCCAGCAGTGGGGGACAGTCAAATTCACCCCTCCACTTT; CDR3aa: CASSGGQSNSPLHF
j_gene: TRBJ2-1; d_gene: TRBD2; abundance: NA; v_gene: TRBV6-4; CDR3nt: TGTGCCAGCAGTGAGGCTAGCGGGAGGAGTGAGCAGTTCTTC; CDR3aa: CASSEASGRSEQFF
j_gene: TRBJ1-1; d_gene: TRBD1; abundance: NA; v_gene: TRBV6-1; CDR3nt: TGTGCCAGCACCGGGGGGACAGCAACTGAAGCTTTCTTT; CDR3aa: CASTGGTATEAFF
j_gene: TRBJ1-1; d_gene: NA; abundance: NA; v_gene: TRBV5-1; CDR3nt: TGCGCCAGCAGCGGGACTCTGGGGAGGTACACTGAAGCTTTCTTT; CDR3aa: CASSGTLGRYTEAFF
j_gene: TRBJ1-6; d_gene: NA; abundance: NA; v_gene: TRBV6-6; CDR3nt: TGTGCCAGCAGTCGCGGGGATTCACCCCTCCACTTT; CDR3aa: CASSRGDSPLHF
j_gene: TRBJ2-1; d_gene: NA; abundance: NA; v_gene: TRBV2; CDR3nt: TGTGCCAGCAGTAATGGTTACAATGAGCAGTTCTTC; CDR3aa: CASSNGYNEQFF
j_gene: TRBJ2-2; d_gene: NA; abundance: NA; v_gene: TRBV14; CDR3nt: TGTGCCAGCAGCCAAGATCTTGGGGCTATCGCGAACACCGGGGAGCTGTTTTTT; CDR3aa: CASSQDLGAIANTGELFF